This TCR beta chain was documented in a study of monozygotic twins with cystic fibrosis. This clone was observed a single time. The CDR3 length is 15 residues. The ends lost 0 bases at V and 4 bases at J; junction bases unmatched: 4. Germline V gives CDR1 SGHDT, CDR2 YYEEEE. This table comes from immunoSEQ multiplex PCR, and its TCRdb copy is limited to in-frame clones, with some not included. Of around 10,000 clones listed, roughly nine tenths were seen once; the top ten hold 4.5% to 6%. This clonotype was obtained from a boy between 2 and 10 years old with cystic fibrosis. The rearrangement uses TRBV5-6 and TRBJ1-3, with TRBD1 identical over 7 bases. The sample consisted of blood. The CDR3 sequence: CASSLEGASGNTIYF. Written as DNA, the CDR3 is TGTGCCAGCAGCTTGGAGGGGGCGAGCGGAAACACCATATATTTT.